This T cell receptor beta chain was captured in a study of blood T cell repertoires in COVID-19. As for the study in general: Material from acute and convalescent COVID-19 was sourced from the United States, Italy and Spain.

Measured with immunoSEQ multiplex PCR; TCRdb has only the in-frame clones, and not every one. Of approximately 60,000 clones in the sample, more than 75% are singletons; the top ten hold about 20%. The CDR3 contains 14 residues. V shed 3 bases and J 7 bases; nucleotides not matched to a gene: 7. Germline CDR1 reads PRHDT; CDR2 reads FYEKMQ (reference sequence). This clone showed up just a few times. The J gene is TRBJ2-7, the V gene TRBV13; 9 bases line up with TRBD1. The material sequenced was peripheral blood. The clonotype comes from a woman in her fifties or sixties with acute or convalescent COVID-19. The CDR3 loop is CASSFGQGIREQYF. CDR3 bases: TGTGCCAGCAGCTTTGGACAGGGGATTCGGGAGCAGTACTTC. Based on the CDR3 plus reference TRBV13 and TRBJ2-7, the full variable domain is AAGVIQSPRHLIKEKRETATLKCYPIPRHDTVYWYQQGPGQDPQFLISFYEKMQSDKGSIPDRFSAQQFSDYHSELNMSSLELGDSALYFCASSFGQGIREQYFGPGTRLTVT.